A selection of T cell receptor beta chains follows, all from one sample in a study of blood T cell repertoires in COVID-19. Libraries were prepared by immunoSEQ multiplex PCR; TCRdb keeps only in-frame clonotypes and omits some of them. The sample carries 250,000 to 300,000 clones, 81% recorded once. Sequencing input: peripheral blood. All receptors come from an older woman with active or convalescent COVID-19. Each CDR3 is given with its conserved first and last residue. Fields, in order: D gene, V gene, J gene, clone size, CDR3 DNA, CDR3 protein. A D gene is named only where the DNA matches it firmly. A row's size may be missing; if present it is once, few, many or a size class.

D: TRBD1
V: TRBV5-1
J: TRBJ1-2
size: NA
DNA: TGCGCCAGCAGCTACTCCGGGACAGGGGCCTATGGCTACACCTTC
CDR3: CASSYSGTGAYGYTF

D: TRBD2
V: TRBV3-1/TRBV3-2
J: TRBJ2-5
size: NA
DNA: TGTGCCAGCAGGAAAGGACTAGCGGGGGGGCGGGAGACCCAGTACTTC
CDR3: CASRKGLAGGRETQYF

D: TRBD1
V: TRBV11-2
J: TRBJ1-2
size: NA
DNA: TGTGCCAGCAGCTTGGGACAGCAGGGAGGCTACACCTTC
CDR3: CASSLGQQGGYTF

D: NA
V: TRBV6-5
J: TRBJ1-2
size: NA
DNA: TGTGCCAGCAGTTCCCAGGGAAGGAGAAGCTATGGCTACACCTTC
CDR3: CASSSQGRRSYGYTF

D: NA
V: TRBV27
J: TRBJ1-1
size: NA
DNA: TGTGCCAGCAGTTCCTTAATGAACACTGAAGCTTTCTTT
CDR3: CASSSLMNTEAFF

D: NA
V: TRBV11-2
J: TRBJ1-1
size: NA
DNA: TGTGCCAGCAGCTTAGTCGGGGGGAGGTTTTTCTTT
CDR3: CASSLVGGRFFF

D: TRBD1
V: TRBV7-7
J: TRBJ2-7
size: NA
DNA: TGTGCTAGCAGCTACGGGACAGGCAACGAGCAGTACTTC
CDR3: CASSYGTGNEQYF

D: TRBD2
V: TRBV3-1/TRBV3-2
J: TRBJ2-3
size: once
DNA: TGTGCCAGCACCGCACGGGGCCGGGGGGCAGATACGCAGTATTTT
CDR3: CASTARGRGADTQYF

D: NA
V: TRBV7-3
J: TRBJ2-3
size: NA
DNA: TGTGCCAGCAGCTTAGGGACTTTAGATACGCAGTATTTT
CDR3: CASSLGTLDTQYF

D: NA
V: TRBV19
J: TRBJ2-5
size: NA
DNA: TGTGCCAGTAGTATGTCCGGGGATTCTGGAGAGACCCAGTACTTC
CDR3: CASSMSGDSGETQYF

D: TRBD1
V: TRBV5-1
J: TRBJ1-4
size: NA
DNA: TGCGCCAGCACCCGGGACAGGGGGCTTGCTAATGAAAAACTGTTTTTT
CDR3: CASTRDRGLANEKLFF

D: TRBD2
V: TRBV5-4
J: TRBJ2-1
size: NA
DNA: TGTGCCAGCAGCCCCCCCGGGACTAGCGGAGAAAATGAGCAGTTCTTC
CDR3: CASSPPGTSGENEQFF

D: TRBD1
V: TRBV4-2
J: TRBJ2-7
size: NA
DNA: TGTGCCAGCAGCCAAGAGTGGACAGGGGCCTACGAGCAGTACTTC
CDR3: CASSQEWTGAYEQYF

D: NA
V: TRBV28
J: TRBJ1-2
size: NA
DNA: TGTGCCAGCGCCGCAGGTCCGACCTATGGCTACACCTTC
CDR3: CASAAGPTYGYTF

D: NA
V: TRBV5-1
J: TRBJ1-1
size: NA
DNA: TGCGCCAGCCGGGAGGGGGTAGCCAACACTGAAGCTTTCTTT
CDR3: CASREGVANTEAFF

D: TRBD1
V: TRBV20-1
J: TRBJ1-5
size: NA
DNA: TGCAGTGCTAGTCCCGGGACAGGGGGCGCCAATAGCAATCAGCCCCAGCATTTT
CDR3: CSASPGTGGANSNQPQHF

D: TRBD2
V: TRBV3-1/TRBV3-2
J: TRBJ2-1
size: NA
DNA: TGTGCCAGCAGCCTCATGACAACTAGCGATGAGCAGTTCTTC
CDR3: CASSLMTTSDEQFF

D: NA
V: TRBV19
J: TRBJ2-7
size: once
DNA: TGTGCCAGTAGTTATATCGGCGGTTACCCCTACGAGCAGTACTTC
CDR3: CASSYIGGYPYEQYF

D: NA
V: TRBV14
J: TRBJ2-3
size: NA
DNA: TGTGCCAGCAGCCAAGCTTATACGCAGTATTTT
CDR3: CASSQAYTQYF

D: TRBD2
V: TRBV7-2
J: TRBJ2-1
size: NA
DNA: TGTGCCAGCAGCTTAGAAAGTAGCGGGGGGCAGGGGAGGTTCTTC
CDR3: CASSLESSGGQGRFF

D: NA
V: TRBV6-2/TRBV6-3
J: TRBJ1-5
size: NA
DNA: TGTGCCAGCAGTTACGTTCTCCGTAGCAATCAGCCCCAGCATTTT
CDR3: CASSYVLRSNQPQHF

D: TRBD2
V: TRBV12-5
J: TRBJ2-5
size: NA
DNA: TGTGCTAGTGGTGTCGGACTAGCGGGGGTTGGAGAGACCCAGTACTTC
CDR3: CASGVGLAGVGETQYF

D: TRBD2
V: TRBV29-1
J: TRBJ2-3
size: NA
DNA: TGCAGCGGTACCTCTAGCGGGGCAGATACGCAGTATTTT
CDR3: CSGTSSGADTQYF

D: NA
V: TRBV2
J: TRBJ2-7
size: NA
DNA: TGTGCCAGCTACGGTAGCCCCTACTACGAGCAGTACTTC
CDR3: CASYGSPYYEQYF

D: NA
V: TRBV28
J: TRBJ2-6
size: NA
DNA: TGTGCCAGCACTAACCATGCTGGGGCCAACGTCCTGACTTTC
CDR3: CASTNHAGANVLTF

D: NA
V: TRBV5-6
J: TRBJ2-3
size: NA
DNA: TGTGCCAGCAGCTTCCCTCGGGGAGATACGCAGTATTTT
CDR3: CASSFPRGDTQYF

D: TRBD2
V: TRBV19
J: TRBJ2-1
size: once
DNA: TGTGCCAGTAGTATGGGGGGGAACCCCTACAATGAGCAGTTCTTC
CDR3: CASSMGGNPYNEQFF

D: NA
V: TRBV6-5
J: TRBJ2-3
size: NA
DNA: TGTGCCAGCAGGACAGTCACAGATACGCAGTATTTT
CDR3: CASRTVTDTQYF

D: NA
V: TRBV2
J: TRBJ1-1
size: once
DNA: TGTGCCAGCAGTGGTGAGATGAACACTGAAGCTTTCTTT
CDR3: CASSGEMNTEAFF

D: TRBD1
V: TRBV7-7
J: TRBJ2-2
size: NA
DNA: TGTGCTAGCAGTCGTAGCCGACAGGGGACCACCGGGGAGCTGTTTTTT
CDR3: CASSRSRQGTTGELFF

D: NA
V: TRBV12-3/TRBV12-4
J: TRBJ2-2
size: NA
DNA: TGTGCCAGCAGTTTCCTGAGGACCGGGGAGCTGTTTTTT
CDR3: CASSFLRTGELFF

D: TRBD1
V: TRBV5-1
J: TRBJ1-2
size: few
DNA: TGCGCCAGCAGCCATGGGACAGGGGAAGGGGGCTACACCTTC
CDR3: CASSHGTGEGGYTF

D: NA
V: TRBV19
J: TRBJ1-6
size: once
DNA: TGTGCCAGTAGTATCCCCCGGCAATCCGGACAGAATTCACCCCTCCACTTT
CDR3: CASSIPRQSGQNSPLHF

D: TRBD2
V: TRBV2
J: TRBJ2-1
size: NA
DNA: TGTGCCATAGGACTAGCGGGTCTCAATGAGCAGTTCTTC
CDR3: CAIGLAGLNEQFF

D: TRBD2
V: TRBV5-8
J: TRBJ2-5
size: once
DNA: TGTGCCAGCAGCTGGGGGCCTCGCGGGGGGGTCCTCCAGTACTTC
CDR3: CASSWGPRGGVLQYF

D: NA
V: TRBV15
J: TRBJ1-5
size: NA
DNA: TGTGCCACCAGCAGAGCCAGGGAGCGGGCTCAGCCCCAGCATTTT
CDR3: CATSRARERAQPQHF

D: NA
V: TRBV10-2
J: TRBJ2-5
size: NA
DNA: TGCGCCAGCAGTGAGGTGGCTCTCAGTGGGACCCAGTACTTC
CDR3: CASSEVALSGTQYF

D: TRBD2
V: TRBV7-9
J: TRBJ2-1
size: NA
DNA: TGTGCCAGCAGCTCGCTAGCGGGGATGAACAATGAGCAGTTCTTC
CDR3: CASSSLAGMNNEQFF

D: NA
V: TRBV14
J: TRBJ1-1
size: NA
DNA: TGTGCCAGCAGCCAAGGAGGGAGACAGGTCAACACTGAAGCTTTCTTT
CDR3: CASSQGGRQVNTEAFF

D: TRBD1
V: TRBV24-1
J: TRBJ2-3
size: NA
DNA: TGTGCCACCAGTGAGTCCGGGACAGGGATCGTAGATACGCAGTATTTT
CDR3: CATSESGTGIVDTQYF

D: NA
V: TRBV30
J: TRBJ2-1
size: NA
DNA: TGTGCCTGGAGCCGACAGCTTTCCTACAATGAGCAGTTCTTC
CDR3: CAWSRQLSYNEQFF

D: TRBD2
V: TRBV7-2
J: TRBJ2-1
size: NA
DNA: TGTGCCAGCAGCTCAACAGCTAGCGGGGGGCCTCTGAATGAGCAGTTCTTC
CDR3: CASSSTASGGPLNEQFF

D: TRBD1
V: TRBV2
J: TRBJ2-1
size: once
DNA: TGTGCCAGCAGGCCCGGACAGGAGACCTACAATGAGCAGTTCTTC
CDR3: CASRPGQETYNEQFF

D: TRBD1
V: TRBV5-4
J: TRBJ2-3
size: NA
DNA: TGTGCCAGCAGCCAATCAGGGGGCTTCAGCACAGATACGCAGTATTTT
CDR3: CASSQSGGFSTDTQYF

D: NA
V: TRBV9
J: TRBJ2-3
size: few
DNA: TGTGCCAGCAGCGTAGCAACTAGCCGCCCTCCAGATACGCAGTATTTT
CDR3: CASSVATSRPPDTQYF

D: TRBD1
V: TRBV15
J: TRBJ1-5
size: NA
DNA: TGTGCCACCAGGAGGGACAGAGGTAATCAGCCCCAGCATTTT
CDR3: CATRRDRGNQPQHF

D: NA
V: TRBV27
J: TRBJ2-3
size: NA
DNA: TGTGCCAGCAGTTTCTACGGCGGGTACACAGATACGCAGTATTTT
CDR3: CASSFYGGYTDTQYF

D: TRBD2
V: TRBV28
J: TRBJ2-2
size: once
DNA: TGTGCCAGCAGTACAAATACCGGAGCGGGGGGGGAGCTGTTTTTT
CDR3: CASSTNTGAGGELFF

D: TRBD2
V: TRBV2
J: TRBJ2-1
size: NA
DNA: TGTGCCAGTGGGACTAGCGGTTACAATGAGCAGTTCTTC
CDR3: CASGTSGYNEQFF

D: TRBD1
V: TRBV19
J: TRBJ2-1
size: NA
DNA: TGTGCCAGTAGTATCTCTGGACAGGGGTTCGATGAGCAGTTCTTC
CDR3: CASSISGQGFDEQFF

D: TRBD2
V: TRBV6-4
J: TRBJ2-1
size: NA
DNA: TGTGCCAGCAGTGGGCTAGCGGGGGGATACAATGAGCAGTTCTTC
CDR3: CASSGLAGGYNEQFF

D: NA
V: TRBV7-9
J: TRBJ2-7
size: NA
DNA: TGTGCCAGCAGCTTACAGGCAGAGCAGTACTTC
CDR3: CASSLQAEQYF

D: NA
V: TRBV3-1/TRBV3-2
J: TRBJ1-2
size: once
DNA: TGTGCCAGCAGCCAAGGGGCCGGGGATGGCTACACCTTC
CDR3: CASSQGAGDGYTF

D: TRBD1
V: TRBV6-5
J: TRBJ2-1
size: NA
DNA: TGTGCCAGCAGTTACCCGGGACAGGGCAGTAATGAGCAGTTCTTC
CDR3: CASSYPGQGSNEQFF

D: NA
V: TRBV5-1
J: TRBJ2-2
size: few
DNA: TGCGCCAGCAGCTTGGGGGCCCATGGCACCGGGGAGCTGTTTTTT
CDR3: CASSLGAHGTGELFF

D: NA
V: TRBV7-2
J: TRBJ1-2
size: few
DNA: TGTGCCAGCAGTCCCTCCGGTCGGGGATCCGGAGGCTACACCTTC
CDR3: CASSPSGRGSGGYTF

D: NA
V: TRBV4-1
J: TRBJ2-5
size: NA
DNA: TGCGCCAGCAGCCAAGAGTCTCAGTTAGCGGCCCAGTACTTC
CDR3: CASSQESQLAAQYF

D: TRBD1
V: TRBV6-5
J: TRBJ2-7
size: NA
DNA: TGTGCCAGCAGTTACTCGAGGCAGGGGGTTTACGAGCAGTACTTC
CDR3: CASSYSRQGVYEQYF

D: TRBD1
V: TRBV5-6
J: TRBJ2-5
size: NA
DNA: TGTGCCAGCAGCTTCATGGCAGGGGGCTTGGAGACCCAGTACTTC
CDR3: CASSFMAGGLETQYF

D: TRBD2
V: TRBV7-3
J: TRBJ2-3
size: NA
DNA: TGTGCCAGCAGCGCGACTAGCGGGGGGGCCCGAGATACGCAGTATTTT
CDR3: CASSATSGGARDTQYF